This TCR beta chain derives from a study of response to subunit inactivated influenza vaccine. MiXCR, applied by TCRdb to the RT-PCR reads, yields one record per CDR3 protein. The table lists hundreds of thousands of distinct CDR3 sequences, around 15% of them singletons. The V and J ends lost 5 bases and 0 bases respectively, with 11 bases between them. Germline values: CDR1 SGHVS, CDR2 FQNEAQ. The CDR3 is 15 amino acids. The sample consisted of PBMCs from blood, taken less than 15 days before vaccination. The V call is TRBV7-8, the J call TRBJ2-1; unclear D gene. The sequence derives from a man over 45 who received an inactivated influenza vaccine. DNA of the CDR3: TGTGCCAGCAGCCCCCGAGAAAGCTCCTACAATGAGCAGTTCTTC. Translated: CASSPRESSYNEQFF.